Below, 24 T cell receptor beta chains from the same sample are listed, as sequenced in a study of T-cell memory formation after mild COVID-19. TCRdb passed the 5' RACE reads through MiXCR, listing each CDR3 protein once. This repertoire shows 400,000 or so distinct CDR3 sequences, around 20% found once; its top ten account for 7.5% to 9.5%. Sample: PBMCs or a T cell subset sorted from them (not recorded which). These receptors originate from an adult woman who had mild COVID-19 (a few samples of this study predate the infection). Cell type and time point are not known.

This clonotype was observed many times. V is TRBV6-5 and J is TRBJ1-6; TRBD1 aligns across 8 bases. Germline CDR1 reads MNHEY; CDR2 reads SVGAGI. J gave up 9 bases and V 0 bases, and 4 bases lay outside the gene matches. CDR3 length: 15 residues. The chain's CDR3 is CASSYSRQGSSPLHF. Here the CDR3 DNA reads TGTGCCAGCAGTTACTCAAGACAGGGGAGTTCACCCCTCCACTTT.

The sample holds a few counts of this clonotype. This chain joins TRBV7-3 and TRBJ2-5; 10 bases align to TRBD2. Trimming cost V 5 bases and J 5 bases; bases outside gene matches: 8. Germline CDR1 reads SGHTA; CDR2 reads FQGTGA. CDR3 length equals 15 residues. CDR3 in DNA: TGTGCCAGCAGCCACAAGCGGGGGGGCTGGGAGACCCAGTACTTC. Protein sequence: CASSHKRGGWETQYF.

This clonotype was seen a handful of times. The chain uses TRBV20-1 and TRBJ1-6; D may be TRBD1 (5 bases). The CDR3 spans 13 residues. Looked up from germline, CDR1 is DFQATT and CDR2 is SNEGSKA (reference sequence). V lost 7 bases, J lost 7 bases, and 14 bases lay in between. This chain's CDR3 is CSVRDAGNSPLHF. CDR3 bases: TGCAGTGTGAGGGACGCCGGGAATTCACCCCTCCACTTT.

The V call is TRBV5-1, the J call TRBJ2-1; 9 nucleotides align to TRBD2. CDR1 and CDR2 from the germline V gene are SGHRS and YFSETQ. The CDR3 spans 16 residues. Trimming took 0 bases from V and 6 from J; bases not matched to a gene: 7. Here the CDR3 DNA reads TGCGCCAGCAGCTTGGCTCGTAGCGGGAGCGTCAATGAGCAGTTCTTC. Encoded protein: CASSLARSGSVNEQFF.

The V and J genes are TRBV7-9 and TRBJ2-3; 9 bases are shared with TRBD2. V lost 2 bases and J lost 5; bases outside the gene matches: 14. The CDR3 has 18 residues. Germline loops: CDR1 SEHNR, CDR2 FQNEAQ (reference sequence). CDR3 bases: TGTGCCAGCAGCTTACTCAGGCATAGCGGGAGTGTCGTAGATACGCAGTATTTT. Protein product: CASSLLRHSGSVVDTQYF.

This clonotype has just a few counts. The chain is built from TRBV5-6 and TRBJ2-3, with D perhaps TRBD1 or TRBD2 (5 bases each). The CDR3 is 15 residues long. Germline V lookup: CDR1 SGHDT, CDR2 YYEEEE. Trimming shortened V by 2 bases and J by 6 bases, and 16 bases separated the two germline ends. CDR3 DNA sequence: TGTGCCAGCAGCTTACTAGGGGTTGAATACGATACGCAGTATTTT. Its translation is CASSLLGVEYDTQYF.

This clonotype was seen a handful of times. The genes are TRBV7-8 and TRBJ2-3, with D maybe TRBD2 (6 bases). V gave up 10 bases and J gave up 6 bases, with 23 bases separating them. The CDR3 runs to 15 residues. The germline gives CDR1 SGHVS, CDR2 FQNEAQ. The CDR3 bases are TGTGCCACCACGCCTTGGGGCGGGATAGTGGATACGCAGTATTTT. It encodes CATTPWGGIVDTQYF.

Only a few counts were recorded for this clonotype. V is TRBV5-1 and J is TRBJ2-5; 10 bases line up with TRBD1. V lost 3 bases to trimming and J lost 4 bases; unmatched junction nucleotides: 9. The CDR3 has 16 residues. Germline V gene data show CDR1 as SGHRS and CDR2 as YFSETQ. Written as DNA, the CDR3 is TGCGCCAGCAGCTGGACAGGGGGAAATGTAAGAGAGACCCAGTACTTC. It codes for CASSWTGGNVRETQYF.

This clonotype was picked up a small number of times. The V gene is TRBV12-3 or TRBV12-4, the J gene TRBJ2-1; D ambiguous. Trimming took off 3 bases at V and 10 bases at J, with 10 bases between the two ends. The CDR3 is made up of 12 amino acids. The CDR3 is CASSFSSGEQFF. The CDR3 DNA sequence: TGTGCCAGCAGTTTTAGTTCCGGGGAGCAGTTCTTC.

V gene TRBV12-3 or TRBV12-4 combines with J gene TRBJ2-1, with D maybe TRBD1 (6 bases). This CDR3 contains 12 residues. Trimming left V 6 bases short and J 9 bases short, with 12 bases between. The CDR3, as DNA: TGTGCCAGCAGGGTACAGGGCGGTGAGCAGTTCTTC. Amino acid sequence: CASRVQGGEQFF.

This clonotype was counted only a few times. The rearrangement joins TRBV20-1 to TRBJ2-1, with 10 bases fitting TRBD2. The germline V gene has CDR1 DFQATT and CDR2 SNEGSKA (reference sequence). This CDR3 has 17 amino acids. V was clipped by 0 bases and J by 4 bases; unmatched bases: 9. In DNA, the CDR3 is TGCAGTGCTAGAGATGGTCGGCTAGCGGGAGCTTACAATGAGCAGTTCTTC. The encoded protein is CSARDGRLAGAYNEQFF.

The chain employs TRBV4-1 and TRBJ2-5; possible D gene TRBD1, 7 bases. Germline assignment: CDR1 MGHRA and CDR2 YSYEKL. V was trimmed by 0 bases and J by 5 bases, leaving 13 bases between them. CDR3 size: 15 residues. The CDR3 loop reads CASSQERPGGETQYF. In DNA, the CDR3 is TGCGCCAGCAGCCAAGAACGCCCAGGGGGGGAGACCCAGTACTTC.

The chain combines TRBV7-9 with TRBJ2-7, with TRBD2 matching over 7 bases. Trimming cost V 5 bases and J 4 bases; bases outside gene matches: 14. The CDR3 runs to 16 residues. Germline loops: CDR1 SEHNR, CDR2 FQNEAQ (reference sequence). The CDR3 here is CASSPRRGAGRYEQYF. The CDR3 DNA sequence: TGTGCCAGCAGCCCGCGTCGCGGAGCGGGGAGGTACGAGCAGTACTTC. The complete variable domain, with remaining parts taken from reference TRBV7-9 and TRBJ2-7, reads DTGVSQNPRHKITKRGQNVTFRCDPISEHNRLYWYRQTLGQGPEFLTYFQNEAQLEKSRLLSDRFSAERPKGSFSTLEIQRTEQGDSAMYLCASSPRRGAGRYEQYFGPGTRLTVT.

This clonotype was counted between two and nine times. The CDR3 is CASSLIPRRAGADTQYF. DNA of the CDR3: TGTGCCAGCAGCTTAATCCCCAGGCGGGCTGGCGCAGATACGCAGTATTTT. The chain recombines TRBV7-3 with TRBJ2-3; D is perhaps TRBD2 (5 bases). The CDR3 is 17 amino acids. Germline V gene data show CDR1 as SGHTA and CDR2 as FQGTGA. Trimming pared 1 base from V and 4 bases from J, leaving 18 bases between.

This clonotype was counted a few times. V usage is TRBV5-6 and J usage is TRBJ2-1, with TRBD2 matching 13 bases. The CDR3 runs 17 residues. CDR1 SGHDT and CDR2 YYEEEE come from the germline V gene. V trimming: 0 bases; J trimming: 6 bases; junction bases outside the gene matches: 6. CDR3 in DNA: TGTGCCAGCAGCTTGGGGACTAGCGGGAGAGGGGGCAATGAGCAGTTCTTC. Its translation: CASSLGTSGRGGNEQFF. Full variable domain (outside the CDR3, taken from reference TRBV5-6 and TRBJ2-1): DAGVTQSPTHLIKTRGQQVTLRCSPKSGHDTVSWYQQALGQGPQFIFQYYEEEERQRGNFPDRFSGHQFPNYSSELNVNALLLGDSALYLCASSLGTSGRGGNEQFFGPGTRLTVL.

The chain employs TRBV29-1 and TRBJ2-5, with 7 positions matching TRBD1. Per the germline V gene, CDR1 is SQVTM and CDR2 is ANQGSEA. The V and J ends lost 6 bases and 1 base, in that order; junction bases with no gene match: 8. This CDR3 comprises 14 residues. The DNA of the CDR3 is TGCAGCGTCGTGACAGGGCCCTTCCAAGAGACCCAGTACTTC. This codes for CSVVTGPFQETQYF. The variable domain in full, completed from reference TRBV29-1 and TRBJ2-5, reads SAVISQKPSRDICQRGTSLTIQCQVDSQVTMMFWYRQQPGQSLTLIATANQGSEATYESGFVIDKFPISRPNLTFSTLTVSNMSPEDSSIYLCSVVTGPFQETQYFGPGTRLLVL.

This clonotype has only a few counts. The rearrangement uses TRBV20-1 and TRBJ2-5; 16 bases agree with TRBD2. The CDR3 is made up of 17 amino acids. Germline V gene sequence: CDR1 DFQATT, CDR2 SNEGSKA (reference sequence). With 5 bases clipped from V and 4 bases from J, the junction kept 10 bases outside the gene matches. Written as DNA, the CDR3 is TGCAGTGCTTCGGGACTAGCGGGGGGGAGGTGGCGAGAGACCCAGTACTTC. The encoded protein is CSASGLAGGRWRETQYF.

This chain uses TRBV20-1 with TRBJ2-2; D is unresolved. The germline V and J ends were trimmed by 0 bases and 7 bases, with 6 bases remaining between them. Per germline, CDR1 DFQATT and CDR2 SNEGSKA (reference sequence). CDR3 length: 12 amino acids. For the CDR3, the DNA is TGCAGTGCTAGAGATCGGGTCGGGGAGCTGTTTTTT. Translated, it gives CSARDRVGELFF.

This clonotype has more than one count but fewer than ten. The rearrangement joins TRBV2 to TRBJ2-5; D is uncertain. Between the trimmed V and J ends, which lost 2 bases and 6 bases, there was a span of 7 bases. CDR1 SNHLY and CDR2 FYNNEI come from the germline V gene. The CDR3 is made up of 12 amino acids. The CDR3 DNA follows: TGTGCCAGCAGTGAAACGGAGAAGACCCAGTACTTC. This sequence encodes CASSETEKTQYF.

This sequence joins TRBV10-3 and TRBJ1-3; no firm D call. Trimming took 10 bases from V and 3 from J, leaving 22 bases between them. This CDR3 comprises 16 residues. Germline lookup yields CDR1 ENHRY and CDR2 SYGVKD. The CDR3 loop is CATGNARSRGGNTIYF. CDR3 sequence (DNA): TGTGCCACGGGTAATGCTCGGAGCAGAGGTGGAAACACCATATATTTT.

The chain couples TRBV7-9 to TRBJ2-7; D might be TRBD2 (5 bases). With 5 bases removed from V and 2 bases from J, the gap between germline ends came to 10 bases. The germline CDR1 and CDR2 sequences are SEHNR and FQNEAQ (reference sequence). This CDR3 spans 13 amino acids. The CDR3 loop is CASSPEAAYEQYF. The CDR3 DNA follows: TGTGCCAGCAGCCCGGAGGCAGCCTACGAGCAGTACTTC.

The rearrangement joins TRBV5-1 to TRBJ2-3; tentatively, D is TRBD2 (6 bases). This CDR3 is 13 amino acids long. Per the germline V gene, CDR1 is SGHRS and CDR2 is YFSETQ. V shed 4 bases and J shed 5 bases, with 11 bases lying between them. For the CDR3, the DNA is TGCGCCAGCAGCCGGAGGGCAGGAGATACGCAGTATTTT. Protein: CASSRRAGDTQYF.

In its sample, this clonotype was seen a few times. This chain links TRBV7-9 with TRBJ1-2, with a tentative D call TRBD1 (5 bases). V gave up 5 bases and J gave up 2 bases, with 12 bases separating them. This CDR3 is 14 amino acids long. Germline V gives CDR1 SEHNR, CDR2 FQNEAQ (reference sequence). CDR3 bases: TGTGCCAGCAGCCGGGGGACGGTCAACTATGGCTACACCTTC. Translating gives CASSRGTVNYGYTF.

In this sample, this clonotype turned up a few times. The V call is TRBV15, the J call TRBJ1-4; possibly TRBD1 for D (6 bases). This CDR3 spans 15 amino acids. V gave up 1 base and J gave up 6 bases, with 12 bases separating them. The germline gives CDR1 LNHNV, CDR2 YYDKDF (reference sequence). In nucleotides, the CDR3 is TGTGCCACCAGCAGAGTGCACAGGGACGATGAAAAACTGTTTTTT. Residues: CATSRVHRDDEKLFF.